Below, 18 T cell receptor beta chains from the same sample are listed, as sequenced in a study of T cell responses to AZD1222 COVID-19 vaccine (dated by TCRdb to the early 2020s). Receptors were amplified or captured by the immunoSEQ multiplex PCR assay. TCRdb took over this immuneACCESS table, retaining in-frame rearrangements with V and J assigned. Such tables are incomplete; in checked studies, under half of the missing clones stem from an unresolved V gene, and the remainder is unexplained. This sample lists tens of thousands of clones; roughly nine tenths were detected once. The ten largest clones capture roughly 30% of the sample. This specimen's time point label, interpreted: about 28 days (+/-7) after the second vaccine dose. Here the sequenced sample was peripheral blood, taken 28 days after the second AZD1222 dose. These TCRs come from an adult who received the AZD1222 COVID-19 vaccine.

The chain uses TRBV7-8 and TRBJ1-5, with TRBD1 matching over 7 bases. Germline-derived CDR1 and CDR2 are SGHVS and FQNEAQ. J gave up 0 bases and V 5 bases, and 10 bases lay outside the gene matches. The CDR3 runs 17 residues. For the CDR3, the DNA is TGTGCCAGCAGCGTCTCTACAGGGGTTTATAGCAATCAGCCCCAGCATTTT. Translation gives CASSVSTGVYSNQPQHF.

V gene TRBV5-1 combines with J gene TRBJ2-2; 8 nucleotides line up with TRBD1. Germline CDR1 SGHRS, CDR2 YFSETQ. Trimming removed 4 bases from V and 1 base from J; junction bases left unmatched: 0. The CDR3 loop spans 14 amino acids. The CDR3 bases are TGCGCCAGCAGCGGACAGGGGAACACCGGGGAGCTGTTTTTT. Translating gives CASSGQGNTGELFF.

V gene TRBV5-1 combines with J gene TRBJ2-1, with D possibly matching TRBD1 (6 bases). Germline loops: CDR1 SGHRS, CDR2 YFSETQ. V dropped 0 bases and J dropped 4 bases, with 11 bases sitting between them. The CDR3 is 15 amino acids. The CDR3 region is CASSLEGQVYNEQFF. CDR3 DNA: TGCGCCAGCAGCTTGGAGGGACAAGTATACAATGAGCAGTTCTTC.

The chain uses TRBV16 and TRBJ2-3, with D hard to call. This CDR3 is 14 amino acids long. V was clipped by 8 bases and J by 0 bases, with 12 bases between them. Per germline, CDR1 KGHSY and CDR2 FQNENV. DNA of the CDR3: TGTGCCAGCGACCTCGGCGGTAGCACAGATACGCAGTATTTT. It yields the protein CASDLGGSTDTQYF.

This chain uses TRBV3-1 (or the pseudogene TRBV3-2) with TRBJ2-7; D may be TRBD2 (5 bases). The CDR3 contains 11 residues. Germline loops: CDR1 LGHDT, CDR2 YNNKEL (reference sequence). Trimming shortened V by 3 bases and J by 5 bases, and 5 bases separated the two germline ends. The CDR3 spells CASSHGDEQYF. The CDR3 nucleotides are TGTGCCAGCAGCCACGGGGACGAGCAGTACTTC.

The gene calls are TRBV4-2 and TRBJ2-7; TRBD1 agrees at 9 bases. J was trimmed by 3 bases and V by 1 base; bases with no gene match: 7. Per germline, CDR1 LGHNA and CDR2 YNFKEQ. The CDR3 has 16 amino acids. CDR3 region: CASSQAGGTGSYEQYF. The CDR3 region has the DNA TGTGCCAGCAGCCAAGCGGGCGGGACAGGGAGCTACGAGCAGTACTTC.

CDR3 amino acids: CASSQGGNSYNEQFF. Here the CDR3 DNA reads TGTGCCAGCAGCCAAGGCGGAAACTCCTACAATGAGCAGTTCTTC. The chain combines TRBV4-2 with TRBJ2-1; the D is unclear. Germline V gene data show CDR1 as LGHNA and CDR2 as YNFKEQ. The ends were cut back, 1 base at V and 0 bases at J, with 7 bases in the middle. CDR3 length: 15 amino acids.

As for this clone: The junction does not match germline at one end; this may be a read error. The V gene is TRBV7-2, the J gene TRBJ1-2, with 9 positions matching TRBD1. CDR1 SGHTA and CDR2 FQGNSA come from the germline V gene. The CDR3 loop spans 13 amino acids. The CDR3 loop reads CASSLGTGAGGAF. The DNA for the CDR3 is TGTGCCAGCAGCTTAGGGACAGGGGCCGGCGGCGCCTTC.

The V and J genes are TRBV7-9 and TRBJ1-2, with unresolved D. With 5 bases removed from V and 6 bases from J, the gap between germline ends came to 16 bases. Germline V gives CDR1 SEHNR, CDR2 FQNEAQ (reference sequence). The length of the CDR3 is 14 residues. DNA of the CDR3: TGTGCCAGCAGCCCTCGGACGTTGGAAGATGGCTACACCTTC. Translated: CASSPRTLEDGYTF. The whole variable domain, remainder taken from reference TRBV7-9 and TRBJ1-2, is DTGVSQNPRHKITKRGQNVTFRCDPISEHNRLYWYRQTLGQGPEFLTYFQNEAQLEKSRLLSDRFSAERPKGSFSTLEIQRTEQGDSAMYLCASSPRTLEDGYTFGSGTRLTVV.

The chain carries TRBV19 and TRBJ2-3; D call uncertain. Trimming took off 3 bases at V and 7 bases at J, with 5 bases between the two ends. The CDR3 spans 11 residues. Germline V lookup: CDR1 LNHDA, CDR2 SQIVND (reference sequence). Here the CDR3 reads CASSIENTQYF. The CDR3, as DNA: TGTGCCAGTAGTATCGAGAATACGCAGTATTTT. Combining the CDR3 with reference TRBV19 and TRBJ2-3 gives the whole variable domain DGGITQSPKYLFRKEGQNVTLSCEQNLNHDAMYWYRQDPGQGLRLIYYSQIVNDFQKGDIAEGYSVSREKKESFPLTVTSAQKNPTAFYLCASSIENTQYFGPGTRLTVL.

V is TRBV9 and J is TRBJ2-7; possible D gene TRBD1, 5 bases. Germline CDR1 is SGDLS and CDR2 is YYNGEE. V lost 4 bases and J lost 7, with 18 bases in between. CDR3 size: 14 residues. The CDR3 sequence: CASSPRAGNGEQYF. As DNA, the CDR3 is TGTGCCAGCAGCCCCAGGGCAGGGAACGGGGAGCAGTACTTC.

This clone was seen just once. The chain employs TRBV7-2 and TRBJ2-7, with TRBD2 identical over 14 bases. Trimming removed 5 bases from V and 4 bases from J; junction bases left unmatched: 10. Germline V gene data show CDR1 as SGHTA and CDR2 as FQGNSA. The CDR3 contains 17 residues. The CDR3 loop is CASSRIRLAGGFYEQYF. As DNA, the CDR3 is TGTGCCAGCAGCCGCATACGACTAGCGGGAGGGTTTTACGAGCAGTACTTC.

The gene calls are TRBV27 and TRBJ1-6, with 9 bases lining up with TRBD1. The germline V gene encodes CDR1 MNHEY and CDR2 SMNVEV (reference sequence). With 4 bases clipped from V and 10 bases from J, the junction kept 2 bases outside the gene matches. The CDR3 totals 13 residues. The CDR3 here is CASSWTGASPLHF. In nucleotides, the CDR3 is TGTGCCAGCAGTTGGACAGGGGCCTCACCCCTCCACTTT.

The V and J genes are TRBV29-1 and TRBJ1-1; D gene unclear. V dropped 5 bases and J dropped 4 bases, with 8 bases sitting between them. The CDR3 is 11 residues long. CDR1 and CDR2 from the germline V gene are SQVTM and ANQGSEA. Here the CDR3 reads CSVHRGTEAFF. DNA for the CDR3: TGCAGCGTTCATCGGGGCACTGAAGCTTTCTTT.

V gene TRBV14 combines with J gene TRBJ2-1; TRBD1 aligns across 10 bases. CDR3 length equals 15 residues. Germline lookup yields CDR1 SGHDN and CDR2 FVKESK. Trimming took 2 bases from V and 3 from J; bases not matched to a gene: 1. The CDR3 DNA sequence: TGTGCCAGCAGCCAAAGGGACAGGGGCTACAATGAGCAGTTCTTC. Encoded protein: CASSQRDRGYNEQFF.

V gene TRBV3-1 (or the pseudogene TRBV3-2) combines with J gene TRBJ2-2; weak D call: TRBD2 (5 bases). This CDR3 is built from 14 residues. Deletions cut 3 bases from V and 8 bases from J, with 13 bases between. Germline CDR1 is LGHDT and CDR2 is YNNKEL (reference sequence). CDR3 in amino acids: CASSHGIPGGELFF. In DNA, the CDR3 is TGTGCCAGCAGCCACGGGATCCCCGGGGGGGAGCTGTTTTTT.

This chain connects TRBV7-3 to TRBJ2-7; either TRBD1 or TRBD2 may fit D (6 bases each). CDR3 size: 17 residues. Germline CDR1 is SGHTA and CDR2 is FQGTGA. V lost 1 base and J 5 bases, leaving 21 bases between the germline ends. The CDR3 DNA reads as TGTGCCAGCAGCTTAAGTGGAGGGGGAGCGGCCGGGCACGAGCAGTACTTC. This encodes CASSLSGGGAAGHEQYF.

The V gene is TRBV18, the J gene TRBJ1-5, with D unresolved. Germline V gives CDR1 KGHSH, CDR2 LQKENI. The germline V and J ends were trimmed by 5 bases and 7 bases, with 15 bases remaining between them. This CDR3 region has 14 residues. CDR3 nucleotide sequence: TGTGCCAGCTCAGCCCTTCGTGGGGAACAGCCCCAGCATTTT. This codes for CASSALRGEQPQHF.